This TCR beta chain was captured in a study of blood T cell repertoires in COVID-19. Study-level background: Samples came from the United States, Italy and Spain, spanning acute and convalescent COVID-19.

The method was immunoSEQ multiplex PCR; TCRdb's version includes in-frame clones alone and lacks a portion of them. The table has about 100,000 clones, 70% to 90% seen once; the top ten hold around 2%. Germline CDR1 is SEHNR and CDR2 is FQNEAQ (reference sequence). The CDR3 has 12 residues. V was trimmed by 4 bases and J by 6 bases, leaving 6 bases between them. Material for sequencing was peripheral blood. The source of this sequence is a man between 50 and 59 years old with active COVID-19. The chain recombines TRBV7-9 with TRBJ2-2; possible D gene TRBD2, 5 bases. CDR3 sequence: CASSSGAGELFF. The CDR3 region has the DNA TGTGCCAGCAGCTCCGGGGCCGGGGAGCTGTTTTTT.